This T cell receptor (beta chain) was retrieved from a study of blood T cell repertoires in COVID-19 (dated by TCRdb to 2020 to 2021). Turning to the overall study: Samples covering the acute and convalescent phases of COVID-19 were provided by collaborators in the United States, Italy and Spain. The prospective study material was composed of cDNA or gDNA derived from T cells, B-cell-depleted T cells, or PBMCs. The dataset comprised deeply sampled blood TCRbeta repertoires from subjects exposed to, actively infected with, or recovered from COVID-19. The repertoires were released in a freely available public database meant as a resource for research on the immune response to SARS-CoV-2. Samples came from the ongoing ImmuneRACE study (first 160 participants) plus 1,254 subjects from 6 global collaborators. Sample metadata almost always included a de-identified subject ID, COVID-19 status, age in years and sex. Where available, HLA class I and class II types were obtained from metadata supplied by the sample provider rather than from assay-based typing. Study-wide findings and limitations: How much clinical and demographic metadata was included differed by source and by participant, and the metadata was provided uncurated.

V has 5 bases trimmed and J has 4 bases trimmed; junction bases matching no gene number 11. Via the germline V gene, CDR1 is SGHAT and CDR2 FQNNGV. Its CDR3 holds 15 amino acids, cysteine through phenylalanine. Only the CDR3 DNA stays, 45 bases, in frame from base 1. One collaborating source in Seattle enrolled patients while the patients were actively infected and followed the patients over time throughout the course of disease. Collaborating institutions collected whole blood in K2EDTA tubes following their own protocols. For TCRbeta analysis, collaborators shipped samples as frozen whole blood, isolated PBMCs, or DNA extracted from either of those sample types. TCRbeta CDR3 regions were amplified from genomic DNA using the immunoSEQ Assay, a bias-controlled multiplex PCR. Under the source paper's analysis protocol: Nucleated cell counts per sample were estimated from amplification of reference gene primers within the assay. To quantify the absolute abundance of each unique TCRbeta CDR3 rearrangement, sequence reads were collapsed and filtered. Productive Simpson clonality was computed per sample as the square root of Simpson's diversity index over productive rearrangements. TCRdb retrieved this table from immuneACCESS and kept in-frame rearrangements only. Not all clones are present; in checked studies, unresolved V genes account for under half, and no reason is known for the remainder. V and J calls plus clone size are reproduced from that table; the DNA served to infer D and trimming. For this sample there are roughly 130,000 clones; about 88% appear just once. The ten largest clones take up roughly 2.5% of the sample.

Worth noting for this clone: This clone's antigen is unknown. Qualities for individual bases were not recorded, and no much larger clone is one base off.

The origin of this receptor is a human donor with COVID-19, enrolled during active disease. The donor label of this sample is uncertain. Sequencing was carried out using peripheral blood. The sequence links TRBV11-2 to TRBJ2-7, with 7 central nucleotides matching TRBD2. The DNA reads TGTGCCAGCAGCCGACTCACGGGGGGAGGGTACGAGCAGTACTTC. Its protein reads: CASSRLTGGGYEQYF.